Here is one T cell receptor (beta chain) with its context. The sample holds one count of this clonotype. Its antigen is not yet known. The input lacks base qualities; no much larger clone sits a single base away. Just one read gives weak support. TCRdb lists the instrument as Illumina HiSeq 2000. TCR beta chain libraries were generated through multiplex PCR amplification. The amplified TCR beta chain products were analyzed by high-throughput sequencing. TCRdb itself trimmed the public reads at Q25 with fastp, ran MiXCR and retained productive beta chains. Rows with a matching CDR3 protein are joined into one entry that keeps the most common DNA and genes. Present in this sample are fewer than 200,000 distinct CDR3 sequences, around a third of which were seen just once. The top ten constitute approximately 3.9% of the sample. This sample was included in a study of breast tumors, draining lymph nodes, adjacent tissues (dated by TCRdb to 2016 to 2018). Regarding the research as a whole: The study compared TCR beta repertoires across tumor, adjacent nontumor tissue and axillary lymph nodes from breast cancer patients. In human breast cancer, the study set out to assess how tumor, surrounding tissue and draining lymph node repertoires relate to one another and whether T cells might be exchanged between them. The investigation overall reported the following: A scenario in which most tumor T cells derive from the lymph node and then expand within tumor tissue was judged to be consistent with the data. Rather than being directly demonstrated, the conclusion that tumor T cells originate in lymph nodes was presented as consistent with a hypothesis. Tumors showed preferential V and J gene usage, and their T-cell repertoire diversity fell below that of lymph nodes yet above that of nontumor tissue. The similarity between tumor and nontumor tissue repertoires was significantly greater in luminal-like breast cancer than in basal-like breast cancer.

V loses 1 base of germline sequence and J loses 4 bases, and the interval between the two ends is 13 bases. For CDR1 and CDR2, the germline V gene lists LGHNA and YSLEER. Measured from the cysteine to the phenylalanine, the CDR3 is 15 residues long. Just the 45-base CDR3 DNA is kept, in frame starting at base 1. The axillary draining lymph nodes of breast cancer patients were the source of the lymph node samples. Sequencing was performed on axillary lymph node tissue. The V and J genes are TRBV4-3 and TRBJ2-5, with TRBD1 perhaps the D gene, on 7 matching bases. The receptor comes from a female donor with breast cancer. Some clones in this sample may be carry-over from other donors' samples. The nucleotides read TGCGCCAGCAGCCAAGGTCCAGGGGGGTTAGAGACCCAGTACTTC. It translates to CASSQGPGGLETQYF.